This T cell receptor (beta chain) was found in a study of blood T cell repertoires in COVID-19. Across the study: Acute and convalescent COVID-19 specimens originated in the United States, Italy and Spain. T cells, B-cell-depleted T cells, or PBMCs provided the cDNA or gDNA that served as material.

Authors' analysis steps: Estimation of nucleated cell counts relied on the amplification of reference gene primers. Produced via immunoSEQ multiplex PCR; TCRdb's table is partial and in-frame only. That table supplies the V and J calls and clone size; D and trimming were determined from the DNA. Of 200,000 to 250,000 clones in the sample, 70% to 90% were seen once. Looked up from germline, CDR1 is GTSNPN and CDR2 is SVGIG (reference sequence). The CDR3 spans 14 residues. Trimming removed 0 bases from V and 2 bases from J, with 11 bases in between. J is TRBJ2-7 and V is TRBV30; D may be TRBD1 (5 bases). The receptor's source is a woman aged 40 to 50 who had recovered from COVID-19. The sequenced sample was peripheral blood. The CDR3 is CAWSVGQGPYEQYF. The CDR3 DNA is TGTGCCTGGAGTGTTGGTCAGGGTCCCTACGAGCAGTACTTC.